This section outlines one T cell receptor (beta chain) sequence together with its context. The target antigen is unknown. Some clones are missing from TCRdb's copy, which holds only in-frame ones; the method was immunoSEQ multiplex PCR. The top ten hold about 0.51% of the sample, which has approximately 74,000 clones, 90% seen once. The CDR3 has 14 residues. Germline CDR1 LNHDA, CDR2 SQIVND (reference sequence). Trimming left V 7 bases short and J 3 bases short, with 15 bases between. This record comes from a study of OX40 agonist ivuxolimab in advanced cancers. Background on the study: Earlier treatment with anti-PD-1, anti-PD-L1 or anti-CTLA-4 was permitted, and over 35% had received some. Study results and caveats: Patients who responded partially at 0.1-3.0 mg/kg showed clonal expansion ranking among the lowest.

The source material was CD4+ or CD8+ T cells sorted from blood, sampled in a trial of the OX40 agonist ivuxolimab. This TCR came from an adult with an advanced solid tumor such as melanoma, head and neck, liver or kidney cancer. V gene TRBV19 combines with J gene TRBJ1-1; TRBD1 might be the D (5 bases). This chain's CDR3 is CASISVGADTEAFF. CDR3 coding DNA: TGTGCCAGTATTTCGGTAGGGGCCGACACTGAAGCTTTCTTT.